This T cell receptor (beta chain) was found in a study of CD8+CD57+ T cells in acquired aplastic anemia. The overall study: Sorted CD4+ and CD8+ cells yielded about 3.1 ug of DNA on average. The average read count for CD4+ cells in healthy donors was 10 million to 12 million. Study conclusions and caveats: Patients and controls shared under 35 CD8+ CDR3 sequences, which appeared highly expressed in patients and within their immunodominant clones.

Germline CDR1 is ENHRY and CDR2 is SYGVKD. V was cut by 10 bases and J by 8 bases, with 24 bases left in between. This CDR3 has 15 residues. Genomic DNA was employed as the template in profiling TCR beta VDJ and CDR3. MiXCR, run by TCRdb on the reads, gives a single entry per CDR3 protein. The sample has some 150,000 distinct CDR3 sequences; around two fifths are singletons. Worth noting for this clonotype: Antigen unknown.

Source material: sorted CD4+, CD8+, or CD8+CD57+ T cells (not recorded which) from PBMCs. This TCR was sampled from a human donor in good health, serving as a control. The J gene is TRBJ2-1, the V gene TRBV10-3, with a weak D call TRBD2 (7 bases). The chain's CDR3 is CARRPLRGGGDEQFF. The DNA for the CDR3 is TGTGCCAGAAGGCCCCTAAGGGGGGGCGGGGATGAGCAGTTCTTC.